The 5 T cell receptor beta chains below were found in one sample sequenced in a study of shared clonotypes between healthy human individuals. TCRdb keeps only in-frame clones here, not all; method: immunoSEQ multiplex PCR. The table lists some 2,500,000 clones, 93% of them singletons, with around 0.4% in the top ten. The sample taken for sequencing was naive CD4+ T cells from PBMCs. Subset here: CD45RA+ positively selected. The receptors were gathered from a man aged 18 to 30 in good health. Some clones in this sample may be carry-over from other donors' samples.

This clone occurred a few times. The rearrangement uses TRBV9 and TRBJ1-1, with no clear D. CDR3 length: 14 residues. Germline V gene lookup returns CDR1 SGDLS and CDR2 YYNGEE. With 2 bases removed from V and 5 bases from J, the gap between germline ends came to 13 bases. The DNA of the CDR3 is TGTGCCAGCAGCGTCACCCCGGTAGAGACTGAAGCTTTCTTT. Its protein product is CASSVTPVETEAFF.

This clone was detected only once. The chain joins TRBV5-1 to TRBJ2-7; D possibly matches TRBD1 or TRBD2 (6 bases each). Germline values: CDR1 SGHRS, CDR2 YFSETQ. Trimming cost V 0 bases and J 5 bases, with 12 bases left between them. This CDR3 has 14 amino acids. In DNA form, the CDR3 reads TGCGCCAGCAGCTTGGAGGGGGGCTGGGACGAGCAGTACTTC. Translation gives CASSLEGGWDEQYF. The whole variable domain, remainder taken from reference TRBV5-1 and TRBJ2-7, is KAGVTQTPRYLIKTRGQQVTLSCSPISGHRSVSWYQQTPGQGLQFLFEYFSETQRNKGNFPGRFSGRQFSNSRSEMNVSTLELGDSALYLCASSLEGGWDEQYFGPGTRLTVT.

This chain connects TRBV5-6 to TRBJ1-2, with D unresolved. The CDR3 covers 15 residues. The ends were cut back, 3 bases at V and 0 bases at J, with 12 bases in the middle. Germline V gives CDR1 SGHDT, CDR2 YYEEEE. The CDR3 here is CASSSLGKANYGYTF. For the CDR3, the DNA is TGTGCCAGCAGCTCTCTTGGCAAAGCTAACTATGGCTACACCTTC.

This clone appeared a few times. V usage is TRBV19 and J usage is TRBJ1-2, with D possibly being TRBD1 (6 bases). The CDR3 contains 11 residues. The V gene's germline CDR1 is LNHDA and CDR2 SQIVND (reference sequence). Trimming removed 7 bases from V and 7 bases from J, with 10 bases in between. CDR3 sequence reads: CASTSRGGYTF. The CDR3 nucleotides are TGTGCCAGTACCTCCAGGGGTGGCTACACCTTC.

The chain is built from TRBV28 and TRBJ2-7, with D possibly being TRBD1 (6 bases). V shed 6 bases and J shed 6 bases, with 21 bases lying between them. Looked up from germline, CDR1 is MDHEN and CDR2 is SYDVKM. The CDR3 extends over 15 amino acids. The CDR3 region has the DNA TGTGCCAGCAGGGGGACATTTACGGTTCGGGCCGAGCAGTACTTC. Protein: CASRGTFTVRAEQYF.